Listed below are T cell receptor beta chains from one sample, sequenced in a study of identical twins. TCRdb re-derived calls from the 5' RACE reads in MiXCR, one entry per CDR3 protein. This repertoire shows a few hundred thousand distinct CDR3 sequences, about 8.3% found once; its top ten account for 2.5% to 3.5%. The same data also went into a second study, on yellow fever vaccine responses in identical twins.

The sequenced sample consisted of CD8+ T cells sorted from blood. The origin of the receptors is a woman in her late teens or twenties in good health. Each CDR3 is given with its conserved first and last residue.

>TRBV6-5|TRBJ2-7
CASSYSLLTAGISYEQYF
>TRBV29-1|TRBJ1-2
CSVEESGQGYGIYGYTF
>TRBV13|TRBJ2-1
CASSTRLAGEIAIVNEQFF
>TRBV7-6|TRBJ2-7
CASSLAKGYEQYF
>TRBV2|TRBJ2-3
CASTDSGMSTDTQYF
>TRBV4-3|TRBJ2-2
CASGAPNTGELFF
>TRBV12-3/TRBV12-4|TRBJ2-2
CAISHLTPRGARGTGELFF
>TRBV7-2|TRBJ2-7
CASSLVGDSYEQYF
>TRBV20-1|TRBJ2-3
CSARESTSGSGDTQYF
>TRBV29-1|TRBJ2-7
CSVVDRAYEQYF
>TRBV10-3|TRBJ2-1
CAISESYNEQFF
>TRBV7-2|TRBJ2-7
CASSIGLAGSYEQYF
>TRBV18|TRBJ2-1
CASSPPGAGQPYNEQFF
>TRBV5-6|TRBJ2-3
CASSLGGISTDTQYF
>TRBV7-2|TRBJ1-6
CASSLGPRNSPLHF
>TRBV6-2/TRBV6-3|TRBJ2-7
CASSYRSYEQYF
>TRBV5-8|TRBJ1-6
CASSGRTILHLHF
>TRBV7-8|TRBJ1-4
CASSSWATPVANEKLFF
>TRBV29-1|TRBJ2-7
CSVRLAGGSYEQYF
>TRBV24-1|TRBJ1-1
CATSDPRGTEAFF